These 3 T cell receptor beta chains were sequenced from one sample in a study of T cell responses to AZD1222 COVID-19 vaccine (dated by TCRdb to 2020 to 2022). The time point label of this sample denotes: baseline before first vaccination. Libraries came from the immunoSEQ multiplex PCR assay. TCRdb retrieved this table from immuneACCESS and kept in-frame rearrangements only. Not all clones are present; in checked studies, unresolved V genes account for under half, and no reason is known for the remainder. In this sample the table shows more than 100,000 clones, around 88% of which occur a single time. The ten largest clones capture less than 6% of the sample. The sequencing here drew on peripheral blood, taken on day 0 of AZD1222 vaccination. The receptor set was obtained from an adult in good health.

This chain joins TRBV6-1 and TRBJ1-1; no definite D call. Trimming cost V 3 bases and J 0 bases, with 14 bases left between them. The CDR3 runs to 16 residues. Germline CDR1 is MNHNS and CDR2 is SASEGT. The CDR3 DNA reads TGTGCCAGCAGTGATAGGAATGAACAGATGAACACTGAAGCTTTCTTT. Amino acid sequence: CASSDRNEQMNTEAFF.

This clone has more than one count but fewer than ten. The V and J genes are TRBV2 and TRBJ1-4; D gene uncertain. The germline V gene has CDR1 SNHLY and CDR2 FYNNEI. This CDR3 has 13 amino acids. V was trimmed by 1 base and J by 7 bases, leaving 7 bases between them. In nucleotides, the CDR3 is TGTGCCAGCAGTGAAGTGGACGGTGAAAAACTGTTTTTT. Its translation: CASSEVDGEKLFF.

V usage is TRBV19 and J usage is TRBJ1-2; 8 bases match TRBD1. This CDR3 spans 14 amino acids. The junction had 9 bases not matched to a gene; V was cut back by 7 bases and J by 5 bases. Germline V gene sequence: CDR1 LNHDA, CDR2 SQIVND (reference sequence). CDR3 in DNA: TGTGCCAGTAACCTAGGACAGGGTGCTTATGGCTACACCTTC. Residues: CASNLGQGAYGYTF.